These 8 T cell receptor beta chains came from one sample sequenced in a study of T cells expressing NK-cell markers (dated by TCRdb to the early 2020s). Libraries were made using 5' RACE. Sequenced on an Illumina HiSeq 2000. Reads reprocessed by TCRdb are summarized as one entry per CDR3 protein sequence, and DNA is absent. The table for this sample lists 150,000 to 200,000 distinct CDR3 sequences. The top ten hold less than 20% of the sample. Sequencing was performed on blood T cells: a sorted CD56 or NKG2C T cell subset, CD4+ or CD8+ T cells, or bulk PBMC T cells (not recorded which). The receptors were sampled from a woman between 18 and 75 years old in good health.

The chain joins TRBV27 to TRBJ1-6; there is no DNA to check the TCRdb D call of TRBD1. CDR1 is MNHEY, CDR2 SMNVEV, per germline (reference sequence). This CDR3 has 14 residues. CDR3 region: CASRDISYNSPLHF.

The CDR3 protein is CASSYTEGGYTF. The chain recombines TRBV6-2 or TRBV6-3 with TRBJ1-2. The CDR3 runs to 12 residues. Germline loops: CDR1 MNHEY, CDR2 SVGEGT.

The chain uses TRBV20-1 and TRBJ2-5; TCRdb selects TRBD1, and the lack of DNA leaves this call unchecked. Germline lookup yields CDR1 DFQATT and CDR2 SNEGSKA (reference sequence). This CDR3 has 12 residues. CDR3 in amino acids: CSARERGETQYF.

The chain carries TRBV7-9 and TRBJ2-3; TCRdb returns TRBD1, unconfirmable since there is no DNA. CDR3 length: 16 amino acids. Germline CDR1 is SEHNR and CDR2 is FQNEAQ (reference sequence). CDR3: CASSLDRGPGTDTQYF. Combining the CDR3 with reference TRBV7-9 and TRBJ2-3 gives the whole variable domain DTGVSQNPRHKITKRGQNVTFRCDPISEHNRLYWYRQTLGQGPEFLTYFQNEAQLEKSRLLSDRFSAERPKGSFSTLEIQRTEQGDSAMYLCASSLDRGPGTDTQYFGPGTRLTVL.

The CDR3 region is CASSVTGELFF. V is TRBV9 and J is TRBJ2-2. Germline-derived CDR1 and CDR2 are SGDLS and YYNGEE. The CDR3 is made up of 11 amino acids.

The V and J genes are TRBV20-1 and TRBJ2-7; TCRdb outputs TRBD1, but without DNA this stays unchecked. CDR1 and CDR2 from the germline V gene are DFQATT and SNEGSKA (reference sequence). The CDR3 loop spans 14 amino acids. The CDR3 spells CSAGQGADSYEQYF.

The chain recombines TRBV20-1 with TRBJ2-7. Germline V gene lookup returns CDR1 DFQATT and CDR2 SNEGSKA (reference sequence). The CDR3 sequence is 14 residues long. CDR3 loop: CSARDVGRSYEQYF.

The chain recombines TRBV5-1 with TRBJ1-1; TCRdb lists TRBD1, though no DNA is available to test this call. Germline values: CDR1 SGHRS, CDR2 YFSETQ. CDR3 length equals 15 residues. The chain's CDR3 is CASSLEEGARNEAFF.